The 17 T cell receptor beta chains in this list originate from one sample, sequenced in a study of human T cells and chemical hapten exposure. TCRdb re-called the RACE reads with MiXCR, one entry per CDR3 protein. This table holds around 150,000 distinct CDR3 sequences, roughly 15% found once. Time point in this sample: patch test 1, 2 weeks after DPC sensitization. Treatment defined: therapeutic diphenylcyclopropenone sensitization with weekly scalp DPC. Sequencing was performed on whole blood, taken in connection with sensitization to the hapten diphenylcyclopropenone (DPC). The receptors derive from a woman aged 25 to 39 with alopecia areata. Some clones in this sample may be carry-over from other donors' samples.

The chain is built from TRBV18 and TRBJ2-4; 10 bases align to TRBD1. The V gene end was trimmed by 8 bases and the J gene end by 1 base; junction bases not matched to a gene: 5. Germline lookup yields CDR1 KGHSH and CDR2 LQKENI. The CDR3 loop spans 15 amino acids. The CDR3 nucleotides read TGTGCCAGCCCCCGGGACAGGGGCGCCAAAAACATTCAGTACTTC. This codes for CASPRDRGAKNIQYF.

The chain uses TRBV29-1 and TRBJ2-3; the match to TRBD1 covers 9 bases. With 7 bases clipped from V and 0 bases from J, the junction kept 5 bases outside the gene matches. The CDR3 loop spans 14 amino acids. Germline V lookup: CDR1 SQVTM, CDR2 ANQGSEA. In nucleotides, the CDR3 is TGCAGCGCCCTAGGACAGGGGAGCACAGATACGCAGTATTTT. Protein product: CSALGQGSTDTQYF.

This clonotype was picked up many times. The gene calls are TRBV30 and TRBJ1-2, with D uncertain. This CDR3 has 11 amino acids. Germline CDR1 reads GTSNPN; CDR2 reads SVGIG (reference sequence). Trimming left V 2 bases short and J 8 bases short, with 9 bases between. DNA of the CDR3: TGTGCCTGGAGTATCAGCAGGGGCTACACCTTC. Translating gives CAWSISRGYTF.

V is TRBV20-1 and J is TRBJ2-3; D ambiguous. Germline V gene sequence: CDR1 DFQATT, CDR2 SNEGSKA (reference sequence). The CDR3 contains 13 residues. V was pared by 0 bases and J by 1 base, with 5 bases between. In DNA, the CDR3 is TGCAGTGCTAGAGATTTTGGCACAGATACGCAGTATTTT. This sequence encodes CSARDFGTDTQYF.

V usage is TRBV7-9 and J usage is TRBJ1-1; tentatively, D is TRBD1 (6 bases). In germline, CDR1 is SEHNR, CDR2 FQNEAQ (reference sequence). Trimming removed 1 base from V and 13 bases from J, with 19 bases in between. The CDR3 runs 14 residues. The CDR3 reads CASSLDLSGTRGFF. CDR3 DNA: TGTGCCAGCAGCTTAGATCTATCTGGGACACGAGGTTTCTTT.

This clonotype has more than one count but fewer than ten. This sequence joins TRBV29-1 and TRBJ2-1; D gene unclear. The V end lost 5 bases, the J end lost 6 bases, and 11 bases lay between the germline ends. The CDR3 is 12 amino acids. Per the germline V gene, CDR1 is SQVTM and CDR2 is ANQGSEA. The CDR3 DNA follows: TGCAGCGTTAGTTTGGCCGTCAATGAGCAGTTCTTC. It yields the protein CSVSLAVNEQFF.

V is TRBV19 and J is TRBJ2-7; D is unresolved. The V and J ends lost 6 bases and 1 base respectively, with 10 bases between them. Germline assignment: CDR1 LNHDA and CDR2 SQIVND (reference sequence). The CDR3 sequence is 13 residues long. The CDR3 sequence is CASRGEDSYEQYF. The CDR3 DNA reads TGTGCCAGTAGAGGAGAGGATTCCTACGAGCAGTACTTC.

This clonotype has more than one count but fewer than ten. The chain joins TRBV14 to TRBJ2-1, with a tentative D call TRBD2 (5 bases). Germline-derived CDR1 and CDR2 are SGHDN and FVKESK. Trimming cost V 5 bases and J 1 base, with 18 bases left between them. CDR3 size: 17 residues. The CDR3 loop reads CASSDGLTSLSYNEQFF. In DNA form, the CDR3 reads TGTGCCAGCAGCGACGGACTTACTAGTTTGTCCTACAATGAGCAGTTCTTC.

The V call is TRBV7-9, the J call TRBJ2-7, with TRBD1 matching over 7 bases. CDR1 is SEHNR, CDR2 FQNEAQ, per germline (reference sequence). The CDR3 spans 15 residues. The V segment lost 5 bases and the J segment 0 bases; nucleotides outside the gene matches: 7. CDR3 in amino acids: CASSKTGYSSYEQYF. CDR3 DNA sequence: TGTGCCAGCAGCAAGACAGGGTACTCCTCCTACGAGCAGTACTTC.

The chain uses TRBV15 and TRBJ2-1; 8 positions agree with TRBD2. The germline V gene has CDR1 LNHNV and CDR2 YYDKDF (reference sequence). J was trimmed by 16 bases and V by 5 bases; bases with no gene match: 13. This CDR3 is 13 amino acids long. The CDR3: CATSGPRTSPRFF. In DNA form, the CDR3 reads TGTGCCACCAGCGGGCCACGGACTAGCCCCCGTTTCTTC.

J is TRBJ2-7 and V is TRBV20-1; TRBD2 agrees at 11 bases. There are 13 residues in the CDR3. Germline loops: CDR1 DFQATT, CDR2 SNEGSKA (reference sequence). The V and J ends lost 5 bases and 7 bases, in that order; junction bases with no gene match: 7. CDR3 nucleotide sequence: TGCAGTGCTGCACTAGCGGGAGCTCAGGAGCAGTACTTC. Residues: CSAALAGAQEQYF.

CDR3 amino acids: CASSLGQQNTGELFF. For the CDR3, the DNA is TGTGCCAGCAGCTTAGGACAACAGAACACCGGGGAGCTGTTTTTT. The chain is built from TRBV7-9 and TRBJ2-2; D gene unclear. The CDR3 is 15 residues long. V was trimmed by 1 base and J by 1 base, leaving 7 bases between them. Germline V gives CDR1 SEHNR, CDR2 FQNEAQ (reference sequence).

This clonotype was recorded a few times. This chain links TRBV10-3 with TRBJ2-7; D gene unclear. Germline V lookup: CDR1 ENHRY, CDR2 SYGVKD. The CDR3 has 14 amino acids. V was clipped by 3 bases and J by 2 bases, with 11 bases between them. The CDR3 is CAISDTGKTYEQYF. CDR3 DNA sequence: TGTGCCATCAGTGACACTGGGAAGACCTACGAGCAGTACTTC.

V gene TRBV4-2 combines with J gene TRBJ2-3; 8 nucleotides match TRBD2. V was clipped by 1 base and J by 2 bases; unmatched bases: 5. In germline, CDR1 is LGHNA, CDR2 YNFKEQ. This CDR3 has 16 residues. The CDR3 DNA follows: TGTGCCAGCAGCCAAGCTGCGGGAGGAATCACAGATACGCAGTATTTT. This sequence encodes CASSQAAGGITDTQYF.

The chain couples TRBV5-1 to TRBJ2-3; D is perhaps TRBD1 (5 bases). Germline loops: CDR1 SGHRS, CDR2 YFSETQ. V lost 0 bases and J 0 bases, leaving 8 bases between the germline ends. This CDR3 has 15 amino acids. The CDR3 is CASSLDPGSTDTQYF. CDR3 bases: TGCGCCAGCAGCTTGGACCCAGGGAGCACAGATACGCAGTATTTT.

This clonotype was seen many times. The gene calls are TRBV5-1 and TRBJ2-1, with D tentatively TRBD2 (6 bases). Germline V CDR1 and CDR2: SGHRS, YFSETQ. CDR3 length: 16 residues. V was cut by 5 bases and J by 2 bases, with 17 bases left in between. The DNA of the CDR3 is TGCGCCAGCAGAGACCCCTGGCGGGGCGCCTACAATGAGCAGTTCTTC. This codes for CASRDPWRGAYNEQFF.

This sequence joins TRBV27 and TRBJ1-1; a possible D gene is TRBD1 (5 bases). The germline V gene encodes CDR1 MNHEY and CDR2 SMNVEV (reference sequence). V gave up 3 bases and J gave up 6 bases, with 14 bases separating them. This CDR3 has 14 amino acids. The CDR3 coding sequence is TGTGCCAGCAGTTTCGGAAGGGGCTTCGCTGAAGCTTTCTTT. As protein: CASSFGRGFAEAFF.